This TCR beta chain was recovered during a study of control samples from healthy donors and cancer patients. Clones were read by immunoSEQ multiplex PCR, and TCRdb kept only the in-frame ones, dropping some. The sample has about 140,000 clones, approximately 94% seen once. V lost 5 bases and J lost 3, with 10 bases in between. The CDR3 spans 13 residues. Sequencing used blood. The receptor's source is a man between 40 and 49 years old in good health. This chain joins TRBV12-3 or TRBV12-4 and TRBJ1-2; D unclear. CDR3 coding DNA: TGTGCCAGCAGTCAAGACGGATACTATGGCTACACCTTC. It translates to CASSQDGYYGYTF.